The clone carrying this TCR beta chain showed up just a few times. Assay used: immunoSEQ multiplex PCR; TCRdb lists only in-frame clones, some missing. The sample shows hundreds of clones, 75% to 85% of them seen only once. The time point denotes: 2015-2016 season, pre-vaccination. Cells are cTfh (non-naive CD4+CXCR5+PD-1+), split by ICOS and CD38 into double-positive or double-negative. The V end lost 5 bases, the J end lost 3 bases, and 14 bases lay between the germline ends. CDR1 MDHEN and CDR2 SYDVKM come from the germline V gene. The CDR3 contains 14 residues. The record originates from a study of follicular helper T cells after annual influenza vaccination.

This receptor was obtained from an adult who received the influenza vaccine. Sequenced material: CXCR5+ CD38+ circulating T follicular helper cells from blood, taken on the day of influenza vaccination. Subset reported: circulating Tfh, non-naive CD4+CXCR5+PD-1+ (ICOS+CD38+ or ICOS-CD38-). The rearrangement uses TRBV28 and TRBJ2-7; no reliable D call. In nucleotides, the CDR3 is TGTGCCAGCAGTCCCCCGGATACGAACTACGAGCAGTACTTC. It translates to CASSPPDTNYEQYF.